What follows are 27 T cell receptor beta chains derived from one specimen sequenced in a study of control samples from healthy donors and cancer patients (TCRdb year 2020). Libraries were constructed by the immunoSEQ multiplex PCR assay. TCRdb took this table from immuneACCESS and kept in-frame rearrangements with V and J called. Such tables lack part of the clones; where checked against another copy, unresolved V genes explain under half of the gap, and the rest is unexplained. For this sample the table gives about 92,000 clones, of which roughly 78% were detected only once. Around 9.1% of the sample is taken by the ten largest. The material sequenced was blood. The receptor source for this set is a woman in her fifties or sixties in good health.

The V and J genes are TRBV15 and TRBJ2-5, with 9 bases aligning to TRBD2. The CDR3 has 15 amino acids. Germline CDR1 is LNHNV and CDR2 is YYDKDF (reference sequence). With V trimmed by 7 bases and J by 5 bases, 11 bases remained unmatched. In DNA, the CDR3 is TGTGCCACCACCTTTGGTAGCGGGGGCGGGGAGACCCAGTACTTC. Translated, it gives CATTFGSGGGETQYF.

With regard to this clone: The germline gene is not matched at one end of the junction; a read error may be the cause. This sequence joins TRBV15 and TRBJ1-2, with a tentative D call TRBD1 (6 bases). Germline assignment: CDR1 LNHNV and CDR2 YYDKDF (reference sequence). The CDR3 consists of 13 residues. In nucleotides, the CDR3 is TGTGCCACCAGCAGAGATAGGGGGGGGGCCCCCTTCTTC. This translates into CATSRDRGGAPFF.

This rearrangement joins TRBV11-3 to TRBJ2-3; the D gene is possibly TRBD2 (5 bases). The CDR3 sequence is 14 residues long. V gave up 5 bases and J gave up 6 bases, with 15 bases separating them. The germline V gene has CDR1 SGHNT and CDR2 YENEEA. The chain's CDR3 is CASSPGLKGDTQYF. CDR3 nucleotides: TGTGCCAGCAGCCCAGGACTCAAAGGGGATACGCAGTATTTT.

The V call is TRBV29-1, the J call TRBJ2-2; TRBD1 might be the D (5 bases). Trimming cost V 7 bases and J 1 base, with 10 bases left between them. CDR1 and CDR2 from the germline V gene are SQVTM and ANQGSEA. The CDR3 consists of 13 residues. In nucleotides, the CDR3 is TGCAGCGCCAATACAGGGAACACCGGGGAGCTGTTTTTT. Translating gives CSANTGNTGELFF.

The chain is built from TRBV5-6 and TRBJ1-4; maybe TRBD1 (6 bases). From germline, CDR1 is SGHDT and CDR2 YYEEEE. CDR3 size: 14 residues. V was pared by 2 bases and J by 6 bases, with 11 bases between. CDR3 region: CASSLQGFDEKLFF. The CDR3 DNA follows: TGTGCCAGCAGCTTACAGGGTTTCGATGAAAAACTGTTTTTT.

This clone was counted between two and nine times. This chain connects TRBV5-8 to TRBJ2-7; 7 bases are a match to TRBD2. CDR3 length equals 12 residues. After removal of 6 bases from V and 2 bases from J, the junction contained 2 bases not matched to a gene. CDR1 is SGHTS and CDR2 is YDEGEE in the germline V gene. Here the CDR3 DNA reads TGTGCCAGCAAAGGGACTACCTACGAGCAGTACTTC. Protein: CASKGTTYEQYF. Full variable domain (missing parts from reference TRBV5-8 and TRBJ2-7): EAGVTQSPTHLIKTRGQQATLRCSPISGHTSVYWYQQALGLGLQFLLWYDEGEERNRGNFPPRFSGRQFPNYSSELNVNALELEDSALYLCASKGTTYEQYFGPGTRLTVT.

V gene TRBV3-1 (or the pseudogene TRBV3-2) combines with J gene TRBJ2-2; 8 bases align to TRBD2. The V gene's germline CDR1 is LGHDT and CDR2 YNNKEL (reference sequence). CDR3 length: 17 amino acids. V lost 1 base to trimming and J lost 3 bases; unmatched junction nucleotides: 7. This CDR3 reads CASSQGGGLGYTGELFF. The CDR3 region has the DNA TGTGCCAGCAGCCAAGGCGGGGGACTAGGGTACACCGGGGAGCTGTTTTTT.

CDR3 bases: TGCGCCAGCAGCCAAGACCCTACCGGAACTGAATATGGCTACACCTTC. It encodes CASSQDPTGTEYGYTF. The V call is TRBV4-3, the J call TRBJ1-2; D not certain. The CDR3 length is 16 residues. Germline CDR1 and CDR2: LGHNA and YSLEER. The V and J ends lost 0 bases and 5 bases respectively, with 16 bases between them.

V gene TRBV5-1 combines with J gene TRBJ2-2; weak D call: TRBD2 (6 bases). The CDR3 has 16 amino acids. The V end lost 0 bases, the J end lost 0 bases, and 9 bases lay between the germline ends. Germline CDR1 and CDR2: SGHRS and YFSETQ. The CDR3 DNA reads as TGCGCCAGCAGCTTGGGGCGGGGCGCGAACACCGGGGAGCTGTTTTTT. It yields the protein CASSLGRGANTGELFF.

The V and J genes are TRBV12-3 or TRBV12-4 and TRBJ1-1, with D unresolved. Deletions cut 6 bases from V and 0 bases from J, with 8 bases between. The CDR3 runs to 13 residues. This chain's CDR3 is CASRRIMNTEAFF. CDR3 DNA sequence: TGTGCCAGCAGACGGATTATGAACACTGAAGCTTTCTTT.

This rearrangement joins TRBV28 to TRBJ1-3; 9 nucleotides agree with TRBD1. J lost 4 bases, V lost 5 bases, and 6 bases had no gene match. Germline CDR1 MDHEN, CDR2 SYDVKM. This CDR3 comprises 15 residues. The CDR3 DNA is TGTGCCAGCAGTCCACAGGGGGCGCCCGGAAACACCATATATTTT. Its translation: CASSPQGAPGNTIYF.

V is TRBV20-1 and J is TRBJ2-7; tentatively, D is TRBD2 (5 bases). The ends were cut back, 5 bases at V and 9 bases at J, with 11 bases in the middle. The CDR3 is 10 residues long. Germline loops: CDR1 DFQATT, CDR2 SNEGSKA (reference sequence). CDR3 in amino acids: CSAYNSGQYF. The CDR3 DNA follows: TGCAGTGCTTATAACAGCGGGCAGTACTTC.

This chain uses TRBV19 with TRBJ2-7; D possibly corresponds to TRBD1 (5 bases). From germline, CDR1 is LNHDA and CDR2 SQIVND (reference sequence). The CDR3 is 15 residues long. V lost 5 bases, J lost 2 bases, and 16 bases lay in between. CDR3 coding DNA: TGTGCCAGTAGTCCGCCAGGGCTACCCGCCTACGAGCAGTACTTC. Encoded protein: CASSPPGLPAYEQYF.

This chain links TRBV2 with TRBJ2-5; TRBD2 matches 10 bases. This CDR3 region has 14 residues. The germline CDR1 and CDR2 sequences are SNHLY and FYNNEI. V was clipped by 9 bases and J by 5 bases; unmatched bases: 9. The CDR3 loop reads CASRSGTSAETQYF. Here the CDR3 DNA reads TGTGCCAGTCGTTCCGGGACTAGCGCGGAGACCCAGTACTTC.

The genes are TRBV19 and TRBJ1-4; perhaps TRBD1 as D (6 bases). Germline V gene lookup returns CDR1 LNHDA and CDR2 SQIVND (reference sequence). The CDR3 has 14 residues. V lost 8 bases and J 8 bases, leaving 18 bases between the germline ends. CDR3 residues: CASYSGTPREKLFF. The CDR3 DNA sequence: TGTGCCAGTTACTCCGGGACACCTCGGGAAAAACTGTTTTTT.

The chain uses TRBV18 and TRBJ1-5; the D gene is possibly TRBD1 (5 bases). The germline CDR1 and CDR2 sequences are KGHSH and LQKENI. The CDR3 loop spans 13 amino acids. The V end was cut by 4 bases, the J end by 4 bases, with 8 bases between. CDR3 region: CASSQGRNQPQHF. The CDR3 nucleotides are TGTGCCAGCTCACAGGGACGGAATCAGCCCCAGCATTTT.

This clone showed up just a few times. The J gene is TRBJ2-1, the V gene TRBV18, with TRBD1 matching over 7 bases. The germline V gene has CDR1 KGHSH and CDR2 LQKENI. CDR3 size: 15 residues. With 3 bases clipped from V and 6 bases from J, the junction kept 8 bases outside the gene matches. The CDR3 nucleotides are TGTGCCAGCTCACCTTCCGGGACAGTGATCAATGAGCAGTTCTTC. Protein: CASSPSGTVINEQFF.

This clone has at least ten counts. The rearrangement links TRBV7-9 to TRBJ1-5; D not certain. The germline gives CDR1 SEHNR, CDR2 FQNEAQ (reference sequence). The V end lost 1 base, the J end lost 6 bases, and 10 bases lay between the germline ends. This CDR3 spans 14 amino acids. CDR3 in DNA: TGTGCCAGCAGCTTAGGTGGTTTTGGTCAGCCCCAGCATTTT. Protein: CASSLGGFGQPQHF.

The chain joins TRBV19 to TRBJ1-4; the match to TRBD1 covers 9 bases. V lost 0 bases to trimming and J lost 5 bases; unmatched junction nucleotides: 4. The CDR3 is 16 residues long. Germline assignment: CDR1 LNHDA and CDR2 SQIVND (reference sequence). The CDR3 region has the DNA TGTGCCAGTAGTATAGACATCGGGACAGGGAATGAAAAACTGTTTTTT. It is translated as CASSIDIGTGNEKLFF.

The CDR3 here is CASSFGWVGGTEAFF. CDR3 bases: TGTGCCAGCAGCTTCGGGTGGGTCGGTGGCACTGAAGCTTTCTTT. V usage is TRBV5-6 and J usage is TRBJ1-1; no definite D call. The CDR3 consists of 15 residues. Germline CDR1 and CDR2: SGHDT and YYEEEE. Trimming removed 2 bases at V and 4 bases at J, with 15 bases between.

V usage is TRBV11-2 and J usage is TRBJ2-5; 8 bases line up with TRBD2. The J segment lost 1 base and the V segment lost 4 bases, leaving 5 bases of the junction unmatched. The germline gives CDR1 SGHAT, CDR2 FQNNGV. This CDR3 spans 15 amino acids. The chain's CDR3 is CASSSGTSFQETQYF. The CDR3 DNA is TGTGCCAGCAGCTCCGGGACTAGTTTCCAAGAGACCCAGTACTTC.

By share, this clone counts as medium-sized (0.01 to 0.1%). The J gene is TRBJ1-1, the V gene TRBV6-1; D is uncertain. Germline V gene sequence: CDR1 MNHNS, CDR2 SASEGT. The CDR3 sequence is 15 residues long. V was shortened by 3 bases and J by 0 bases, with 11 bases between the two germline ends. CDR3 region: CASSEARSMNTEAFF. DNA for the CDR3: TGTGCCAGCAGTGAGGCACGCTCCATGAACACTGAAGCTTTCTTT.

The rearrangement links TRBV12-1 to TRBJ2-1; TRBD2 was called by the table and not checked on the DNA. TRBV12-1 is given as a pseudogene. This CDR3 is built from 18 residues. In DNA form, the CDR3 reads TGTGCCAGCAGCTTTCCCACGCTGGAGCGGCGGGGGTACAATGAGCAGTTCTTC. As protein: CASSFPTLERRGYNEQFF.

The chain employs TRBV11-2 and TRBJ2-6, with D uncertain. CDR3 size: 15 residues. V dropped 1 base and J dropped 1 base, with 5 bases sitting between them. Germline CDR1 reads SGHAT; CDR2 reads FQNNGV. CDR3 protein: CASSLGRSGANVLTF. The DNA for the CDR3 is TGTGCCAGCAGCTTAGGCAGGTCTGGGGCCAACGTCCTGACTTTC. The full variable domain, its missing parts supplied by reference TRBV11-2 and TRBJ2-6, is EAGVAQSPRYKIIEKRQSVAFWCNPISGHATLYWYQQILGQGPKLLIQFQNNGVVDDSQLPKDRFSAERLKGVDSTLKIQPAKLEDSAVYLCASSLGRSGANVLTFGAGSRLTVL.

The chain couples TRBV5-1 to TRBJ1-5; D is ambiguous. Germline V gene lookup returns CDR1 SGHRS and CDR2 YFSETQ. The CDR3 loop spans 14 amino acids. Between the trimmed V and J ends, which lost 0 bases and 1 base, there was a span of 5 bases. In DNA form, the CDR3 reads TGCGCCAGCAGCTTGGACGGAAGCAATCAGCCCCAGCATTTT. It encodes CASSLDGSNQPQHF.

This clone was observed a handful of times. CDR3 bases: TGCGCCAGCAGCCAAGTTTTAGCGGATCACAATGAGCAGTTCTTC. The encoded protein is CASSQVLADHNEQFF. The chain links TRBV4-1 to TRBJ2-1; D perhaps matches TRBD2 (6 bases). The CDR3 is made up of 15 amino acids. Germline lookup yields CDR1 MGHRA and CDR2 YSYEKL. V was shortened by 1 base and J by 5 bases, with 12 bases between the two germline ends.

The chain has TRBV24-1 and TRBJ2-1, with 8 bases that match TRBD1. Germline V lookup: CDR1 KGHDR, CDR2 SFDVKD. The ends lost 2 bases at V and 0 bases at J; junction bases unmatched: 2. The CDR3 covers 16 residues. The DNA of the CDR3 is TGTGCCACCAGTGATTCCGGGACAGGCTCCTACAATGAGCAGTTCTTC. It is translated as CATSDSGTGSYNEQFF.